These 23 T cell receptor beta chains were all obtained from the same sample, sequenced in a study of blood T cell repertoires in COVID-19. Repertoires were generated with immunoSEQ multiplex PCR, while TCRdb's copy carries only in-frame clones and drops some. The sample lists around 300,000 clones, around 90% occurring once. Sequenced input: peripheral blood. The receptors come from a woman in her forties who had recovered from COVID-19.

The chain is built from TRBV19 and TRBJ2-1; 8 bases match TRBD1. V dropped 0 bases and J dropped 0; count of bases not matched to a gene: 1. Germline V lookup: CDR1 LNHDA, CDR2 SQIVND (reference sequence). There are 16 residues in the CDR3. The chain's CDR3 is CASSIDGTGSYNEQFF. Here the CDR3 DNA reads TGTGCCAGTAGTATAGATGGGACAGGCTCCTACAATGAGCAGTTCTTC.

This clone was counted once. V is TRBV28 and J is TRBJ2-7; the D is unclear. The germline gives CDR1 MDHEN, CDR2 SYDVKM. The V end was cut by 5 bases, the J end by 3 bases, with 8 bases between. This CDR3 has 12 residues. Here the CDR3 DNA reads TGTGCCAGCAGTCTTCTCAGCTACGAGCAGTACTTC. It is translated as CASSLLSYEQYF.

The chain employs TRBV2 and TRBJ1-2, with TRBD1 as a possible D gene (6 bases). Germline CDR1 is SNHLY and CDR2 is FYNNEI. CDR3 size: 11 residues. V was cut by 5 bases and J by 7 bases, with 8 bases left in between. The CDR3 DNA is TGTGCCAGCAGTTTACAGGGTGGCTACACCTTC. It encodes CASSLQGGYTF.

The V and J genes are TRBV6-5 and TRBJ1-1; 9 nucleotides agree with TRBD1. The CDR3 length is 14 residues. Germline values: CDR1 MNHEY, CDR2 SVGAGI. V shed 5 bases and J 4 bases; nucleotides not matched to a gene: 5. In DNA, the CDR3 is TGTGCCAGCAGTCGACAGGGGGTGGGCACTGAAGCTTTCTTT. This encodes CASSRQGVGTEAFF.

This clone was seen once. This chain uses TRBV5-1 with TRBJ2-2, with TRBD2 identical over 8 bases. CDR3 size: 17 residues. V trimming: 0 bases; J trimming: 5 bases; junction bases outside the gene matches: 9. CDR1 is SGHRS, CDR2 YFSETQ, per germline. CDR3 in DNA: TGCGCCAGCAGCTTGGCGGCGGGAGGCCAATCTACCGGGGAGCTGTTTTTT. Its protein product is CASSLAAGGQSTGELFF.

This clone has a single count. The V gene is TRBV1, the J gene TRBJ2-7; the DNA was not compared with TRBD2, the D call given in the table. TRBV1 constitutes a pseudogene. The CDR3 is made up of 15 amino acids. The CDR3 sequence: CTSSQVRGEGYEQYF. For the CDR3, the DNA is TGCACCAGCAGCCAAGTTAGGGGGGAGGGCTACGAGCAGTACTTC.

This chain's CDR3 is CASIPGGGSSYNEQFF. The CDR3 DNA follows: TGTGCCAGTATCCCAGGGGGCGGGAGCTCCTACAATGAGCAGTTCTTC. The chain carries TRBV19 and TRBJ2-1; possibly TRBD1 for D (8 bases). Between the trimmed V and J ends, which lost 7 bases and 0 bases, there was a span of 16 bases. The CDR3 is made up of 16 amino acids. CDR1 and CDR2 from the germline V gene are LNHDA and SQIVND (reference sequence). The full variable domain, with the rest looked up from reference TRBV19 and TRBJ2-1, is DGGITQSPKYLFRKEGQNVTLSCEQNLNHDAMYWYRQDPGQGLRLIYYSQIVNDFQKGDIAEGYSVSREKKESFPLTVTSAQKNPTAFYLCASIPGGGSSYNEQFFGPGTRLTVL.

The CDR3 reads CASSTGLAGVREQYF. CDR3 in DNA: TGTGCCAGCAGTACCGGACTAGCGGGAGTGCGCGAGCAGTACTTC. The chain uses TRBV27 and TRBJ2-7; TRBD2 agrees at 13 bases. Germline V lookup: CDR1 MNHEY, CDR2 SMNVEV (reference sequence). This CDR3 is 15 amino acids long. The trim removed 5 bases at V and 6 bases at J, leaving 7 bases unmatched.

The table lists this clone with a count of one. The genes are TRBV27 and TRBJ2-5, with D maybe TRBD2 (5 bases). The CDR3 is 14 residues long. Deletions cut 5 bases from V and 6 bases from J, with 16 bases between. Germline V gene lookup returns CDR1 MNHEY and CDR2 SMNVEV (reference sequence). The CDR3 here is CASSPTDWRKTQYF. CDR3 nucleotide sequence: TGTGCCAGCAGTCCCACGGACTGGCGGAAGACCCAGTACTTC.

The chain's CDR3 is CASSPQRDRGSPLHF. The DNA of the CDR3 is TGTGCCAGCTCACCACAAAGGGACAGGGGATCACCCCTCCACTTT. The rearrangement joins TRBV18 to TRBJ1-6, with TRBD1 matching 10 bases. CDR1 is KGHSH, CDR2 LQKENI, per germline. With 1 base clipped from V and 10 bases from J, the junction kept 4 bases outside the gene matches. The CDR3 runs to 15 residues.

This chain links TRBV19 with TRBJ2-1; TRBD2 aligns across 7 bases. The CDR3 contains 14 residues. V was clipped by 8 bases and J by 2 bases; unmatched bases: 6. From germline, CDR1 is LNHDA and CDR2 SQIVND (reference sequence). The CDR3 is CASASGTPYNEQFF. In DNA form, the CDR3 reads TGTGCCAGTGCGAGCGGGACTCCCTACAATGAGCAGTTCTTC.

The CDR3 loop is CASSLGDRPSLYF. CDR3 nucleotides: TGTGCCAGCAGCTTAGGAGACAGGCCGTCGCTTTACTTC. The chain joins TRBV7-8 to TRBJ2-7; D perhaps matches TRBD1 (6 bases). Trimming took 1 base from V and 13 from J, leaving 17 bases between them. CDR1 SGHVS and CDR2 FQNEAQ come from the germline V gene. The CDR3 runs 13 residues.

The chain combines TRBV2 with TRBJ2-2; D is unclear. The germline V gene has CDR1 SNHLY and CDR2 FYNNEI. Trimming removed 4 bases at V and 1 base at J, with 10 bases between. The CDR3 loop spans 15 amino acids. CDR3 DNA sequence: TGTGCCAGCAGTGTATTCGACAAGAACACCGGGGAGCTGTTTTTT. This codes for CASSVFDKNTGELFF.

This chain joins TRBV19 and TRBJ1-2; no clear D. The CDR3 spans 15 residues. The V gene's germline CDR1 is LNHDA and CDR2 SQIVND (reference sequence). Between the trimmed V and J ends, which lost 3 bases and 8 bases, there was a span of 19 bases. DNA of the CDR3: TGTGCCAGTAGTATCGATCCTGTTACGCGTATCGGCTACACCTTC. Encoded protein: CASSIDPVTRIGYTF.

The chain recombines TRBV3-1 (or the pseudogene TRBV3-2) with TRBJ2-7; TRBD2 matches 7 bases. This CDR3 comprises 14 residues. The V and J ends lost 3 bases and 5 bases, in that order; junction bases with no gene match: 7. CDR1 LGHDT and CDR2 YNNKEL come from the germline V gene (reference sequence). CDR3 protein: CASSHGGSTHEQYF. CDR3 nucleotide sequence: TGTGCCAGCAGCCATGGCGGGAGCACGCACGAGCAGTACTTC.

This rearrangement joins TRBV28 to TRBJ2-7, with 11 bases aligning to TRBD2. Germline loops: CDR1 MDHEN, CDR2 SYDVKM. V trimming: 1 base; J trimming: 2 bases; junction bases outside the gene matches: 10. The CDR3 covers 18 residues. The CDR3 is CASSLSGLAGGWAYEQYF. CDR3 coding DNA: TGTGCCAGCAGTTTATCAGGACTAGCGGGTGGGTGGGCCTACGAGCAGTACTTC.

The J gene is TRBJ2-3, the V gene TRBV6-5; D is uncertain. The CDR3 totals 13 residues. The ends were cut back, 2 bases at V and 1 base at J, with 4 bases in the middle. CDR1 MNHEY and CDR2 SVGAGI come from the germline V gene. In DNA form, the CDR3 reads TGTGCCAGCAGTTACAAGCGCACAGATACGCAGTATTTT. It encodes CASSYKRTDTQYF.

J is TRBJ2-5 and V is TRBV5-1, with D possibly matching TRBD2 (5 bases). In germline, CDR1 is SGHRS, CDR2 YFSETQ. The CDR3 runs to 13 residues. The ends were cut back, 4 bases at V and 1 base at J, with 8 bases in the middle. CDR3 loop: CASSRLPQETQYF. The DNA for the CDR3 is TGCGCCAGCAGCCGACTACCCCAAGAGACCCAGTACTTC.

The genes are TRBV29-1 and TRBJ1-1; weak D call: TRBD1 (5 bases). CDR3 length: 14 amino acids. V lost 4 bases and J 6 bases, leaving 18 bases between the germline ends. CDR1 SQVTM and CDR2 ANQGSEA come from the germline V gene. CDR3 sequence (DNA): TGCAGCGTTGTGACCAGGGAGGCTTTCGCTGAAGCTTTCTTT. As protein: CSVVTREAFAEAFF.

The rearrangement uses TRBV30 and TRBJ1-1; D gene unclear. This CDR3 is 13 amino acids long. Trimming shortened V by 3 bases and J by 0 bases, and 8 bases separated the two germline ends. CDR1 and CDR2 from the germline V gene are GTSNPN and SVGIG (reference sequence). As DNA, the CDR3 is TGTGCCTGGAGGGGAGACGTGAACACTGAAGCTTTCTTT. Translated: CAWRGDVNTEAFF.

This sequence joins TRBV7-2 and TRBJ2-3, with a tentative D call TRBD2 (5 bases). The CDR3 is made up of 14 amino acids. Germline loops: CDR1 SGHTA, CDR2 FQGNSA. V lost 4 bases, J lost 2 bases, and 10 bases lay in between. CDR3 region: CASSSKRATDTQYF. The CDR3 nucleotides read TGTGCCAGCAGCTCCAAGAGGGCCACAGATACGCAGTATTTT.

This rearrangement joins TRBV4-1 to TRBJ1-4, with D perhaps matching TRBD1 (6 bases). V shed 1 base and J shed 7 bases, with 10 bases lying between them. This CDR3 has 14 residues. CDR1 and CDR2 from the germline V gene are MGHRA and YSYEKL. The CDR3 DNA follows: TGCGCCAGCAGCCAAGGAGGGGGTAGTGAAAAACTGTTTTTT. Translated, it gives CASSQGGGSEKLFF.

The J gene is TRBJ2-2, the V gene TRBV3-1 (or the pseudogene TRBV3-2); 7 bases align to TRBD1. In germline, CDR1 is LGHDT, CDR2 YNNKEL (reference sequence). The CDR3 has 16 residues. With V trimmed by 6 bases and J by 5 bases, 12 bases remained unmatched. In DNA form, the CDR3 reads TGTGCCAGCAGTTACAATAGGGGGCGAGGAACCGGGGAGCTGTTTTTT. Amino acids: CASSYNRGRGTGELFF.